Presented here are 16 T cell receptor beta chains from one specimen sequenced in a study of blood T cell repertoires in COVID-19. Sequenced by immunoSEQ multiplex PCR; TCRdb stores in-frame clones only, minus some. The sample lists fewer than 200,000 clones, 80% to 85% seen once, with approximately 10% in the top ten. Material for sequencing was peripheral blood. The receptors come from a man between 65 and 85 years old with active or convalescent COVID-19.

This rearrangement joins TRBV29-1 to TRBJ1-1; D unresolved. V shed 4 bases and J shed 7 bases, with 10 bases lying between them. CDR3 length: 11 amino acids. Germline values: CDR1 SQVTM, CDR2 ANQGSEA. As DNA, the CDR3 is TGCAGCGTTGGGCGACTTGGTGAAGCTTTCTTT. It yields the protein CSVGRLGEAFF.

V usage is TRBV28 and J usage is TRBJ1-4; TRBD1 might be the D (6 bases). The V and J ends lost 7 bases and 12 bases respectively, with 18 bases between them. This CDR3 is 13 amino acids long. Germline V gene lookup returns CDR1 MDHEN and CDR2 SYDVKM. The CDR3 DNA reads TGTGCCAGCATCCTCACCCCAGGGGACGAACTGTTTTTT. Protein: CASILTPGDELFF.

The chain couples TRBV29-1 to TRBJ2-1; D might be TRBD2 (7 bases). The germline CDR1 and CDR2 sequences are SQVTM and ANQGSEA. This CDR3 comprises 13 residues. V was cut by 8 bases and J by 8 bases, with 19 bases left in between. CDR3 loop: CSSSAGGGDEQFF. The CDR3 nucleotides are TGCAGCTCCTCGGCGGGCGGGGGCGATGAGCAGTTCTTC.

The CDR3 nucleotides are TGTGCCAGCAGTCGAGCGACAGGGTTGTGGAACACTGAAGCTTTCTTT. This gives the protein CASSRATGLWNTEAFF. This chain links TRBV6-6 with TRBJ1-1; 7 nucleotides line up with TRBD1. With V trimmed by 5 bases and J by 1 base, 10 bases remained unmatched. Germline CDR1 MNHNY, CDR2 SVGAGI (reference sequence). This CDR3 has 16 amino acids.

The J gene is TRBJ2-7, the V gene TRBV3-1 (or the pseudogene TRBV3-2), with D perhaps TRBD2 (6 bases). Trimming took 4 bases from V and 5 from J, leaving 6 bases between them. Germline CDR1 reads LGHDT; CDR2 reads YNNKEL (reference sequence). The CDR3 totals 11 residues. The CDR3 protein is CASSRRDEQYF. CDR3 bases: TGTGCCAGCAGCCGGAGGGACGAGCAGTACTTC.

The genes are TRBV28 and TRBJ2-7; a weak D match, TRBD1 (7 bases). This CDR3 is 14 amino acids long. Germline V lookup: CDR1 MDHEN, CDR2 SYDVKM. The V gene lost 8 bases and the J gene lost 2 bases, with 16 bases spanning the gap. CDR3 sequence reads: CASGLEGQTYEQYF. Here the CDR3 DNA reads TGTGCCAGCGGCTTGGAGGGACAGACCTACGAGCAGTACTTC.

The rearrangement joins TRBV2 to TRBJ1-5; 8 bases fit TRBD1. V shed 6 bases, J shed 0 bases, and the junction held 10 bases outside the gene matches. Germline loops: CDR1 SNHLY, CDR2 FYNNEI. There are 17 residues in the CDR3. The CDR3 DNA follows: TGTGCCAGCAGACACCTACGGACAGGGAATAGCAATCAGCCCCAGCATTTT. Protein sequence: CASRHLRTGNSNQPQHF. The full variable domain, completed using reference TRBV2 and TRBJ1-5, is EPEVTQTPSHQVTQMGQEVILRCVPISNHLYFYWYRQILGQKVEFLVSFYNNEISEKSEIFDDQFSVERPDGSNFTLKIRSTKLEDSAMYFCASRHLRTGNSNQPQHFGDGTRLSIL.

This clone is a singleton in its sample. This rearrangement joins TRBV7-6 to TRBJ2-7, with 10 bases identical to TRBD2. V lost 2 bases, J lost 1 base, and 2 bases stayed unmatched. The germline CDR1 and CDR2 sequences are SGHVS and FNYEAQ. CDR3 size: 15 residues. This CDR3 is CASSLRGLASYEQYF. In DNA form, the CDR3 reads TGTGCCAGCAGCTTAAGGGGACTAGCGTCCTACGAGCAGTACTTC.

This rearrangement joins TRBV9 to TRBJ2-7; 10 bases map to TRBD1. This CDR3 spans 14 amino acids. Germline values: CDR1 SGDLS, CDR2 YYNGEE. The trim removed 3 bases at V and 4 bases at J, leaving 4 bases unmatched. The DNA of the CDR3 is TGTGCCAGCAGCGAGGGACAGGGGAGGTACGAGCAGTACTTC. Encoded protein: CASSEGQGRYEQYF.

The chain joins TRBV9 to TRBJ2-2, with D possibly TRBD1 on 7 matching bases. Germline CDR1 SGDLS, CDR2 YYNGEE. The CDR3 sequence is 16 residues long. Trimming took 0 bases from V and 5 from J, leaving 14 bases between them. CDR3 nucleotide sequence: TGTGCCAGCAGCGTAGACAGGGGAGGAAGGACCGGGGAGCTGTTTTTT. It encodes CASSVDRGGRTGELFF. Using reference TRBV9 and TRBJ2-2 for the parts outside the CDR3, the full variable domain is DSGVTQTPKHLITATGQRVTLRCSPRSGDLSVYWYQQSLDQGLQFLIQYYNGEERAKGNILERFSAQQFPDLHSELNLSSLELGDSALYFCASSVDRGGRTGELFFGEGSRLTVL.

CDR3 coding DNA: TGTGCCAGCAGTACAGGCAGGCAGATGAACACTGAAGCTTTCTTT. It is translated as CASSTGRQMNTEAFF. This chain connects TRBV28 to TRBJ1-1; D may be TRBD1 (5 bases). The CDR3 is 15 amino acids. V lost 5 bases and J 0 bases, leaving 13 bases between the germline ends. In germline, CDR1 is MDHEN, CDR2 SYDVKM.

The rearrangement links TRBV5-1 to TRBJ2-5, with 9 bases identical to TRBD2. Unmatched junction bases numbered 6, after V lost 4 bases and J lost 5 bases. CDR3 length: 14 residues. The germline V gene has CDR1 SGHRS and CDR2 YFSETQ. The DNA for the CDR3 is TGCGCCAGCAGCGCTCGGACTAGCGCTGAGACCCAGTACTTC. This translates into CASSARTSAETQYF.

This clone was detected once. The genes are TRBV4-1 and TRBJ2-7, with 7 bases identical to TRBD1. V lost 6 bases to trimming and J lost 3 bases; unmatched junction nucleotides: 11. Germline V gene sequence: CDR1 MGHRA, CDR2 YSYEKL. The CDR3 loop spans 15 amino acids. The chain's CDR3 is CASSRDWDSLYEQYF. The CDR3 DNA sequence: TGCGCCAGCAGTCGAGACTGGGACAGCCTCTACGAGCAGTACTTC.

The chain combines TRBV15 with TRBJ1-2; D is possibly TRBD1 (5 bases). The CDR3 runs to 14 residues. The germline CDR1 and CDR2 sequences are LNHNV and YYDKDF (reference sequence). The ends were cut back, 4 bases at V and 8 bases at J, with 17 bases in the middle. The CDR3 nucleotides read TGTGCCACCAGCACCCCCCAGGCAGGGCAAGGCTACACCTTC. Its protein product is CATSTPQAGQGYTF.

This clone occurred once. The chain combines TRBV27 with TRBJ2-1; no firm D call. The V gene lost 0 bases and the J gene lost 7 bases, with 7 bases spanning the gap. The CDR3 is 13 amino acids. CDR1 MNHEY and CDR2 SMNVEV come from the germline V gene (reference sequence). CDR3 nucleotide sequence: TGTGCCAGCAGTTTATCGAGTGTGAATGAGCAGTTCTTC. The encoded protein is CASSLSSVNEQFF.

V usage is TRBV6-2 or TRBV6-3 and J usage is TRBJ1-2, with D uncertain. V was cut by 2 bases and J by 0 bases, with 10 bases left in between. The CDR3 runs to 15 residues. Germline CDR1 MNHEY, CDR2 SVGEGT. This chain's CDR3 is CASSYRGNSNYGYTF. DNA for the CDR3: TGTGCCAGCAGTTACCGAGGAAATTCTAACTATGGCTACACCTTC.